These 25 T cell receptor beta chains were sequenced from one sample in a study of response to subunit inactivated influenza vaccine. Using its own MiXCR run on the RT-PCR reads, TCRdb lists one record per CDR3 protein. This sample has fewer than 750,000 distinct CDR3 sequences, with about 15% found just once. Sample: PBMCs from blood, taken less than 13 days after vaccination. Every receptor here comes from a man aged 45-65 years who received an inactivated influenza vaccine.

Here the CDR3 DNA reads TGCAGTGCTAGAGAAGGGACTAGCATGAACTACAATGAGCAGTTCTTC. This sequence encodes CSAREGTSMNYNEQFF. The chain is built from TRBV20-1 and TRBJ2-1; 9 nucleotides align to TRBD2. Germline lookup yields CDR1 DFQATT and CDR2 SNEGSKA (reference sequence). This CDR3 spans 16 amino acids. The junction had 6 bases not matched to a gene; V was cut back by 0 bases and J by 3 bases.

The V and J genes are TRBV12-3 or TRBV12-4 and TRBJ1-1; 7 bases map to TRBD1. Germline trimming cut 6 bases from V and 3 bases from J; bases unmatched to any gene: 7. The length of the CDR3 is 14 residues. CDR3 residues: CASRRGQRYTEAFF. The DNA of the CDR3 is TGTGCCAGCAGACGGGGACAGAGGTACACTGAAGCTTTCTTT.

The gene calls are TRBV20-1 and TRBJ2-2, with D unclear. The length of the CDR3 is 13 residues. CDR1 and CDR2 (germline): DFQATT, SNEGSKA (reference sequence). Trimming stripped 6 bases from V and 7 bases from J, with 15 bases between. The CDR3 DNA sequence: TGCAGTGCCAGAAAGGGTCGGAGCGGGGAGCTGTTTTTT. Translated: CSARKGRSGELFF.

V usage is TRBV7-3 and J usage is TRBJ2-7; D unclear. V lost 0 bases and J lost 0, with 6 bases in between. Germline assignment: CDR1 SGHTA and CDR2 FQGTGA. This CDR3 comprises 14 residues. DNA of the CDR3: TGTGCCAGCAGCTTAACGTTCGGCTCCTACGAGCAGTACTTC. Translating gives CASSLTFGSYEQYF.

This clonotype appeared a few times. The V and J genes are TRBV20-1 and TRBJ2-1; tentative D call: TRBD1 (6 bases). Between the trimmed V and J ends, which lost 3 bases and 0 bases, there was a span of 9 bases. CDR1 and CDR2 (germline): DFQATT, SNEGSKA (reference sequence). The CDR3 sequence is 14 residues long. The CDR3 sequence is CSARDSSSYNEQFF. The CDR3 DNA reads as TGCAGTGCTAGGGACAGTAGCTCCTACAATGAGCAGTTCTTC.

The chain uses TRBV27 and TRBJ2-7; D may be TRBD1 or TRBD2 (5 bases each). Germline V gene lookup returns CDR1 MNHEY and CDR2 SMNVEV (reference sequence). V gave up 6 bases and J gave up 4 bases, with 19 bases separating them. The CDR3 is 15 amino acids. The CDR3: CASSPTRGTQYEQYF. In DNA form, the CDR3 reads TGTGCCAGCAGCCCTACCCGAGGGACCCAATACGAGCAGTACTTC.

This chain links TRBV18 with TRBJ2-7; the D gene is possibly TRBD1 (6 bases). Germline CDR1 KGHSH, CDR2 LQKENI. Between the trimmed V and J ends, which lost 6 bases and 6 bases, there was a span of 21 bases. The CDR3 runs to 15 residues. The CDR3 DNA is TGTGCCAGCTCGATGGCAGGGGTGTCCCATGGCGAGCAGTACTTC. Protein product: CASSMAGVSHGEQYF.

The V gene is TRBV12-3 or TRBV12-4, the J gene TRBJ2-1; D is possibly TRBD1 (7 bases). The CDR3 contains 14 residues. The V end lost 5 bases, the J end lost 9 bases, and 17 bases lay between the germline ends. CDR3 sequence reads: CASSPRQGGSEQFF. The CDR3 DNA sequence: TGTGCCAGCAGTCCGAGACAGGGAGGTAGTGAGCAGTTCTTC.

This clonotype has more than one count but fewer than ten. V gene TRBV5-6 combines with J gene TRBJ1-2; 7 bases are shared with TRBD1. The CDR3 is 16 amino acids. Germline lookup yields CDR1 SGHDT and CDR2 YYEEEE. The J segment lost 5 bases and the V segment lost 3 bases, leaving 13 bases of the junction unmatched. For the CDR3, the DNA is TGTGCCAGCAGCTGGAACGAGAAGACAGGGTGGTATGGCTACACCTTC. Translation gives CASSWNEKTGWYGYTF.

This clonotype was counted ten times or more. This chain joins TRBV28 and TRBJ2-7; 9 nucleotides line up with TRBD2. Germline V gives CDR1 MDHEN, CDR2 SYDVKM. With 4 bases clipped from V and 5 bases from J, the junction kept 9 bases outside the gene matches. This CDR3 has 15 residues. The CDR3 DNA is TGTGCCAGCAGTTCTTATAGCGGGAGACCCGACGAGCAGTACTTC. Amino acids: CASSSYSGRPDEQYF.

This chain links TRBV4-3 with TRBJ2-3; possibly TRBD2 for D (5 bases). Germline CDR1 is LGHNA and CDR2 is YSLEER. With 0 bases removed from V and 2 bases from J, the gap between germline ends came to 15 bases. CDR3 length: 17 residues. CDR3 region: CASSQDRSGTYTDTQYF. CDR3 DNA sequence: TGCGCCAGCAGCCAAGATCGCAGCGGCACTTACACAGATACGCAGTATTTT.

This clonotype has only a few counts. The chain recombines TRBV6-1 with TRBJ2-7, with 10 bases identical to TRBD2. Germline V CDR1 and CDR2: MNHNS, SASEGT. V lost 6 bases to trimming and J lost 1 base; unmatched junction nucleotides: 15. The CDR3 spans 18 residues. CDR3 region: CASSSGELAGENSYEQYF. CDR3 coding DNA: TGTGCCAGCAGCTCCGGGGAGCTAGCGGGGGAGAATTCCTACGAGCAGTACTTC.

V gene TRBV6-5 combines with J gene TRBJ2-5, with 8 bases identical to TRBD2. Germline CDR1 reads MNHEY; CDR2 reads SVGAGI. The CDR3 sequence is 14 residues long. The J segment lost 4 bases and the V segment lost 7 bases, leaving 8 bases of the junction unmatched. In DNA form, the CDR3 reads TGTGCCAGCATTTCGGGACTAGGGTTAGAGACCCAGTACTTC. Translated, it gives CASISGLGLETQYF.

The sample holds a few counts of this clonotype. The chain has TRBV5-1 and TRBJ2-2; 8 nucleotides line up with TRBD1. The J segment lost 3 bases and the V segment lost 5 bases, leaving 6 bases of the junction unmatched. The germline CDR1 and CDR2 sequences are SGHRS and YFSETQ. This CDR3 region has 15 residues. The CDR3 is CASRADRVYTGELFF. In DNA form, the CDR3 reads TGCGCCAGCAGAGCGGACAGGGTTTACACCGGGGAGCTGTTTTTT.

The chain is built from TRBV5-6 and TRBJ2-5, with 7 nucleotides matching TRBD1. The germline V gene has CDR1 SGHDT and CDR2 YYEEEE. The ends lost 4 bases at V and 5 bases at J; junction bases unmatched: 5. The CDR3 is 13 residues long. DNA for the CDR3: TGTGCCAGCAGCGAGGGGACAGACGAGACCCAGTACTTC. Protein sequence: CASSEGTDETQYF.

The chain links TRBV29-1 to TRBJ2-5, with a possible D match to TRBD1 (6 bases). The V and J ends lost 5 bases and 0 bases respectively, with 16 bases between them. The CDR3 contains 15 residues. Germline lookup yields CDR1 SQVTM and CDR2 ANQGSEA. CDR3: CSVFDRFQNQETQYF. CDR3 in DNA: TGCAGCGTTTTCGACAGGTTCCAAAACCAAGAGACCCAGTACTTC.

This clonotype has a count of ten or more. The CDR3 nucleotides read TGTGCCAGCAGCCCAAAAGCGGTTGCCTACAATGAGCAGTTCTTC. It is translated as CASSPKAVAYNEQFF. The rearrangement uses TRBV7-2 and TRBJ2-1, with D perhaps TRBD2 (5 bases). The V gene's germline CDR1 is SGHTA and CDR2 FQGNSA. V shed 5 bases and J shed 2 bases, with 13 bases lying between them. The CDR3 runs to 15 residues.

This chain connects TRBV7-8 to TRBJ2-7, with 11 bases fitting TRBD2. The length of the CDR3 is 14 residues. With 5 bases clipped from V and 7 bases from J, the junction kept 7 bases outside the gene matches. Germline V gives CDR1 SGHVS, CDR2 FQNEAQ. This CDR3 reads CASSQTSGGWEQYF. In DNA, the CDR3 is TGTGCCAGCAGCCAAACTAGCGGGGGCTGGGAGCAGTACTTC.

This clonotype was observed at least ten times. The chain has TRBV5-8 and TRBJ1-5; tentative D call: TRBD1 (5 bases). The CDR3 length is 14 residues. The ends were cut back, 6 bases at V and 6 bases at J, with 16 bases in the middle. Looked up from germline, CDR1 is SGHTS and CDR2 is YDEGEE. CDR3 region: CASTTSGFGQPQHF. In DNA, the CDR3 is TGTGCCAGCACAACTTCAGGGTTTGGTCAGCCCCAGCATTTT.

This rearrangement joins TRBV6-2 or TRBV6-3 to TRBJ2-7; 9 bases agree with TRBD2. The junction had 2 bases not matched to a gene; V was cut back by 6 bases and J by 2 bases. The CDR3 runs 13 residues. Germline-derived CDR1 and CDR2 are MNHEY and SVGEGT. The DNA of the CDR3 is TGTGCCAGCAGACCTAGCGGGGCCTACGAGCAGTACTTC. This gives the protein CASRPSGAYEQYF.

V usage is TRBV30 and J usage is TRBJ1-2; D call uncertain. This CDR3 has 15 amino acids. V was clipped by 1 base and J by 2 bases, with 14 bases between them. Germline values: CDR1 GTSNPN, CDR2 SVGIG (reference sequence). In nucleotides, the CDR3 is TGTGCCTGGAGTGGGATTAGGGCAGAGAACTATGGCTACACCTTC. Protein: CAWSGIRAENYGYTF.

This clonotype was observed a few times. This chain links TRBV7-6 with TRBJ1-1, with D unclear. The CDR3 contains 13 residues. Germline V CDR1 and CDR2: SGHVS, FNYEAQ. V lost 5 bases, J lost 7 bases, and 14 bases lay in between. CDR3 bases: TGTGCCAGCAGCCCGGCGTGGGGTAATGAAGCTTTCTTT. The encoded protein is CASSPAWGNEAFF. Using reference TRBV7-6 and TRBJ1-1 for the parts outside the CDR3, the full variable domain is GAGVSQSPRYKVTKRGQDVALRCDPISGHVSLYWYRQALGQGPEFLTYFNYEAQQDKSGLPNDRFSAERPEGSISTLTIQRTEQRDSAMYRCASSPAWGNEAFFGQGTRLTVV.

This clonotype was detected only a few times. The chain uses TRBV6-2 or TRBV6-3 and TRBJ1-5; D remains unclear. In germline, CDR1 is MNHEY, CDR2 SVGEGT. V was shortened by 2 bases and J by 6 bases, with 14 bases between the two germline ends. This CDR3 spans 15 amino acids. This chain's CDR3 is CASSYITRNGQPQHF. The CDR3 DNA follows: TGTGCCAGCAGTTACATTACCCGGAATGGTCAGCCCCAGCATTTT.

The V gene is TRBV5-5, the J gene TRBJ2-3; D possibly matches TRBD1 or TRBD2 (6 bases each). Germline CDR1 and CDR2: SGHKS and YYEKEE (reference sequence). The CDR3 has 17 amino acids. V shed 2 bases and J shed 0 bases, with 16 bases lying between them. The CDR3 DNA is TGTGCCAGCAGCTTTGGCCAACGGGGGCCTAGCACAGATACGCAGTATTTT. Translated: CASSFGQRGPSTDTQYF.

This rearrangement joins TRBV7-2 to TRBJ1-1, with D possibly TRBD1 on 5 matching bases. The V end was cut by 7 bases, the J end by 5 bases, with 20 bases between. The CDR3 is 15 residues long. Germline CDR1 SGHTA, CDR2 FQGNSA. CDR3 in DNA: TGTGCCAGCAACCCGCGGCAGGGTGGAAAAACTGAAGCTTTCTTT. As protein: CASNPRQGGKTEAFF.